This note documents a single T cell receptor beta chain sequence. In the original workflow: By means of reference gene primer amplification, nucleated cell counts were estimated. The assay was immunoSEQ multiplex PCR, and TCRdb's table has in-frame clones only and misses some. Clonal size and the V and J genes are those of that table, whereas D and trimming came from the DNA. The profile covers around 700,000 clones, with about 87% appearing a single time and over 0.2% taken by the ten largest. The sample originates from a study of blood T cell repertoires in COVID-19. Study summary: Material from acute and convalescent COVID-19 was sourced from the United States, Italy and Spain. From T cells, B-cell-depleted T cells, or PBMCs came the material, which was cDNA or gDNA.

The CDR3 spans 17 residues. The J segment lost 1 base and the V segment lost 3 bases, leaving 8 bases of the junction unmatched. Per the germline V gene, CDR1 is MNHEY and CDR2 is SMNVEV (reference sequence). The chain combines TRBV27 with TRBJ2-7; TRBD2 agrees at 11 bases. Sequencing was done on a sample of peripheral blood. The sequence was collected from a woman aged 18 to 35 with acute or convalescent COVID-19. The CDR3 region has the DNA TGTGCCAGCAGTTTTGCTAGCGGGGGGCCTAATTCCTACGAGCAGTACTTC. Encoded protein: CASSFASGGPNSYEQYF.